The 12 T cell receptor beta chains below were found in one sample sequenced in a study of blood T cell repertoires in COVID-19. Libraries were prepared by immunoSEQ multiplex PCR; TCRdb keeps only in-frame clonotypes and omits some of them. Among over 120,000 clones, approximately 83% were seen once, and the ten largest hold more than 2.5%. The sample was peripheral blood. These receptors all stem from a woman older than 75 with acute or convalescent COVID-19.

The chain has TRBV3-1 (or the pseudogene TRBV3-2) and TRBJ1-3; D remains ambiguous. CDR3 size: 15 residues. Germline V gene data show CDR1 as LGHDT and CDR2 as YNNKEL (reference sequence). Trimming took 3 bases from V and 0 from J, leaving 9 bases between them. The CDR3 nucleotides read TGTGCCAGCAGCCATGAACTAAGCTCTGGAAACACCATATATTTT. It yields the protein CASSHELSSGNTIYF.

The chain couples TRBV5-1 to TRBJ2-7; 8 bases are shared with TRBD2. V gave up 2 bases and J gave up 1 base; unmatched junction bases: 14. Germline loops: CDR1 SGHRS, CDR2 YFSETQ. The CDR3 totals 18 residues. CDR3 region: CASSLSRLGIAGSYEQYF. CDR3 in DNA: TGCGCCAGCAGCTTATCCAGGTTGGGCATAGCGGGGTCCTACGAGCAGTACTTC. The whole variable domain, filled in from reference TRBV5-1 and TRBJ2-7, reads KAGVTQTPRYLIKTRGQQVTLSCSPISGHRSVSWYQQTPGQGLQFLFEYFSETQRNKGNFPGRFSGRQFSNSRSEMNVSTLELGDSALYLCASSLSRLGIAGSYEQYFGPGTRLTVT.

This clone was found once. The chain is built from TRBV5-1 and TRBJ1-6, with a tentative D call TRBD1 (5 bases). Trimming took off 4 bases at V and 1 base at J, with 15 bases between the two ends. Looked up from germline, CDR1 is SGHRS and CDR2 is YFSETQ. The CDR3 has 17 residues. The CDR3 reads CASSEGQGGSYNSPLHF. Here the CDR3 DNA reads TGCGCCAGCAGCGAGGGCCAGGGAGGTTCCTATAATTCACCCCTCCACTTT.

V usage is TRBV10-3 and J usage is TRBJ1-2; 7 bases are shared with TRBD1. Germline V gene sequence: CDR1 ENHRY, CDR2 SYGVKD. This CDR3 region has 14 residues. The J segment lost 3 bases and the V segment lost 3 bases, leaving 4 bases of the junction unmatched. CDR3 amino acids: CAISERGLDYGYTF. CDR3 DNA sequence: TGTGCCATCAGTGAAAGGGGGCTCGACTATGGCTACACCTTC.

The rearrangement links TRBV11-2 to TRBJ1-4; 9 bases are shared with TRBD1. The trim removed 5 bases at V and 5 bases at J, leaving 6 bases unmatched. The CDR3 consists of 15 residues. Germline values: CDR1 SGHAT, CDR2 FQNNGV. The CDR3 sequence: CASSEDRGPNEKLFF. The CDR3 coding sequence is TGTGCCAGCAGCGAGGACAGGGGACCGAATGAAAAACTGTTTTTT.

The chain couples TRBV6-6 to TRBJ2-1; 15 bases align to TRBD2. This CDR3 has 16 amino acids. J was trimmed by 7 bases and V by 2 bases; bases with no gene match: 3. The germline V gene has CDR1 MNHNY and CDR2 SVGAGI (reference sequence). CDR3 DNA: TGTGCCAGCAGTTACATCGGGACTAGCGGGGGGAATGAGCAGTTCTTC. Translated, it gives CASSYIGTSGGNEQFF.

The chain couples TRBV5-1 to TRBJ1-4, with D hard to call. Germline V lookup: CDR1 SGHRS, CDR2 YFSETQ. This CDR3 has 15 residues. The ends were cut back, 2 bases at V and 4 bases at J, with 12 bases in the middle. CDR3 DNA: TGCGCCAGCAGCTTTTCTAGGCACTTTAATGAAAAACTGTTTTTT. It yields the protein CASSFSRHFNEKLFF.

The chain combines TRBV4-1 with TRBJ1-4, with 11 bases lining up with TRBD1. Trimming removed 4 bases from V and 3 bases from J; junction bases left unmatched: 4. CDR3 length: 16 amino acids. CDR1 and CDR2 from the germline V gene are MGHRA and YSYEKL. The CDR3 spells CASSLGQGGSNEKLFF. The CDR3 DNA reads TGCGCCAGCAGCCTGGGACAGGGGGGATCTAATGAAAAACTGTTTTTT.

The rearrangement links TRBV6-5 to TRBJ2-2, with TRBD1 matching 8 bases. Germline loops: CDR1 MNHEY, CDR2 SVGAGI. The CDR3 contains 15 residues. V dropped 5 bases and J dropped 5; count of bases not matched to a gene: 7. The DNA of the CDR3 is TGTGCCAGCAGTACCTGGACAGGGAGAACCGGGGAGCTGTTTTTT. Its translation is CASSTWTGRTGELFF.

The rearrangement links TRBV6-6 to TRBJ1-3; no firm D call. There are 15 residues in the CDR3. The V end was cut by 6 bases, the J end by 1 base, with 13 bases between. CDR1 and CDR2 from the germline V gene are MNHNY and SVGAGI (reference sequence). The CDR3 DNA reads as TGTGCCAGCAGGTCCAGAGGCTCGTCTGGAAACACCATATATTTT. It specifies CASRSRGSSGNTIYF.

CDR3 DNA sequence: TGCAGCGTTGAAGGCCGGCTAGCGGCCTACAATGAGCAGTTCTTC. It encodes CSVEGRLAAYNEQFF. This chain connects TRBV29-1 to TRBJ2-1; 7 nucleotides match TRBD2. CDR3 length: 15 residues. The ends lost 1 base at V and 2 bases at J; junction bases unmatched: 5. The germline V gene has CDR1 SQVTM and CDR2 ANQGSEA.

The chain joins TRBV7-8 to TRBJ2-7, with TRBD2 as a possible D gene (7 bases). Germline V gene sequence: CDR1 SGHVS, CDR2 FQNEAQ. The ends were cut back, 3 bases at V and 4 bases at J, with 13 bases in the middle. The CDR3 contains 14 residues. CDR3 region: CASSLGGRTYEQYF. The CDR3 DNA follows: TGTGCCAGCAGCTTGGGGGGGCGGACTTACGAGCAGTACTTC.